These 11 T cell receptor beta chains originate from one sample sequenced in a study of T cells after yellow fever vaccination. TCRdb ran MiXCR on the 5' RACE reads and lists one entry per CDR3 protein. The repertoire holds some 350,000 distinct CDR3 sequences, with 11% as singletons. The sample here was PBMCs, taken on the day of the first yellow fever vaccination. All receptors come from a man aged 18-30 years who received the YFV17D yellow fever vaccine.

This clonotype was observed a handful of times. The chain links TRBV5-1 to TRBJ1-1; maybe TRBD1 (6 bases). The CDR3 covers 14 residues. In germline, CDR1 is SGHRS, CDR2 YFSETQ. Trimming shortened V by 0 bases and J by 5 bases, and 11 bases separated the two germline ends. The CDR3 DNA sequence: TGCGCCAGCAGCTTGGACAGGGTTTTGACTGAAGCTTTCTTT. It specifies CASSLDRVLTEAFF.

The rearrangement uses TRBV5-6 and TRBJ1-6, with D uncertain. The CDR3 length is 15 residues. CDR1 is SGHDT and CDR2 is YYEEEE in the germline V gene. V shed 6 bases and J shed 3 bases, with 13 bases lying between them. DNA of the CDR3: TGTGCCAGCACTTTTGAGTGGGGCTATAATTCACCCCTCCACTTT. Residues: CASTFEWGYNSPLHF.

This clonotype was seen a handful of times. The chain joins TRBV5-5 to TRBJ2-1; 8 positions match TRBD2. The length of the CDR3 is 16 residues. CDR1 and CDR2 (germline): SGHKS, YYEKEE (reference sequence). With 2 bases clipped from V and 7 bases from J, the junction kept 11 bases outside the gene matches. The CDR3 reads CASSFSFSGGWNEQFF. CDR3 DNA: TGTGCCAGCAGCTTTTCCTTCAGCGGGGGATGGAATGAGCAGTTCTTC.

A few counts support this clonotype. The J gene is TRBJ1-3, the V gene TRBV20-1; D is ambiguous. Germline values: CDR1 DFQATT, CDR2 SNEGSKA (reference sequence). The CDR3 is 12 residues long. V dropped 4 bases and J dropped 8 bases, with 12 bases sitting between them. The CDR3 region is CSATRDLYTIYF. The CDR3 region has the DNA TGCAGTGCTACTAGGGATTTATACACCATATATTTT.

The rearrangement uses TRBV27 and TRBJ1-6; D is unclear. Germline values: CDR1 MNHEY, CDR2 SMNVEV (reference sequence). V lost 5 bases to trimming and J lost 4 bases, with 15 bases between them. This CDR3 contains 16 residues. CDR3 sequence: CASSTLGRAYNSPLHF. CDR3 bases: TGTGCCAGCAGTACCCTGGGAAGGGCATATAATTCACCCCTCCACTTT.

Here the CDR3 DNA reads TGCGCCAGCAGCTCCGCCGTGGGCGGGCAAGAGACCCAGTACTTC. Its protein is CASSSAVGGQETQYF. The rearrangement uses TRBV5-1 and TRBJ2-5; D is possibly TRBD2 (5 bases). CDR3 length equals 15 residues. Deletions cut 3 bases from V and 2 bases from J, with 14 bases between. The germline CDR1 and CDR2 sequences are SGHRS and YFSETQ.

This clonotype was counted between two and nine times. The V and J genes are TRBV23-1 and TRBJ2-5; TRBD2 matches at 9 bases. TRBV23-1 belongs to the ORF category, with a function that is uncertain. The V gene end was trimmed by 3 bases and the J gene end by 2 bases; junction bases not matched to a gene: 10. The CDR3 is 17 residues long. The CDR3 loop reads CASSHQVSSGVQETQYF. The CDR3 nucleotides read TGCGCCAGCAGTCATCAGGTGTCTAGCGGGGTTCAAGAGACCCAGTACTTC.

There are a few counts of this clonotype. The genes are TRBV7-9 and TRBJ2-1; 7 bases map to TRBD1. Unmatched junction bases numbered 11, after V lost 5 bases and J lost 4 bases. CDR1 SEHNR and CDR2 FQNEAQ come from the germline V gene (reference sequence). The CDR3 runs to 16 residues. As DNA, the CDR3 is TGTGCCAGCAGCCTTCGACAGGGTTGGTCGTACAATGAGCAGTTCTTC. This sequence encodes CASSLRQGWSYNEQFF. Together with reference TRBV7-9 and TRBJ2-1, the CDR3 gives the full variable domain: DTGVSQNPRHKITKRGQNVTFRCDPISEHNRLYWYRQTLGQGPEFLTYFQNEAQLEKSRLLSDRFSAERPKGSFSTLEIQRTEQGDSAMYLCASSLRQGWSYNEQFFGPGTRLTVL.

This clonotype has a handful of counts. At one end, the junction sequence differs from germline, possibly due to a read error. This sequence joins TRBV29-1 and TRBJ2-4; 7 bases are shared with TRBD1. The germline gives CDR1 SQVTM, CDR2 ANQGSEA. The CDR3 spans 13 residues. In nucleotides, the CDR3 is TGCAGCGTACTAGACAGGGCCAAAAGCATTCAGTACTTC. It specifies CSVLDRAKSIQYF.

This clonotype was found a few times. The rearrangement links TRBV29-1 to TRBJ1-3; D is uncertain. CDR3 size: 14 residues. Germline lookup yields CDR1 SQVTM and CDR2 ANQGSEA. V lost 7 bases and J 2 bases, leaving 15 bases between the germline ends. Written as DNA, the CDR3 is TGCAGCGGATCGGACGGGAAAACTGGAAACACCATATATTTT. Encoded protein: CSGSDGKTGNTIYF.

The V gene is TRBV29-1, the J gene TRBJ2-4; D gene unclear. The V end lost 4 bases, the J end lost 1 base, and 2 bases lay between the germline ends. Germline V gene data show CDR1 as SQVTM and CDR2 as ANQGSEA. The CDR3 contains 11 residues. The CDR3 loop reads CSVVAKNIQYF. Written as DNA, the CDR3 is TGCAGCGTTGTCGCCAAAAACATTCAGTACTTC.